This entry lists 15 T cell receptor beta chains sequenced from one sample in a study of blood T cells in healthy people across ages. Primers used in a second PCR of roughly 6 to 12 cycles were a sample-barcoded 5' primer and a J-beta primer mix. MiXCR, run by TCRdb on the 5' RACE reads, gives a single entry per CDR3 protein. The sample carries roughly 800,000 distinct CDR3 sequences, nearly 60% recorded once. Sequencing was done on a sample of blood. All receptors come from a man younger than 40 in good health.

The count of this clonotype is one. V usage is TRBV6-6 and J usage is TRBJ2-7; D call uncertain. The germline gives CDR1 MNHNY, CDR2 SVGAGI (reference sequence). The CDR3 spans 15 residues. V lost 2 bases to trimming and J lost 4 bases, with 15 bases between them. CDR3 in DNA: TGTGCCAGCAGTTACGGGCGGTATGGTGGGTACGAGCAGTACTTC. It codes for CASSYGRYGGYEQYF.

Concerning this clonotype itself: The junction departs from germline at one end; a sequencing error may be responsible. This chain links TRBV7-9 with TRBJ2-1; D is possibly TRBD2 (6 bases). The CDR3 has 15 amino acids. Germline loops: CDR1 SEHNR, CDR2 FQNEAQ (reference sequence). This CDR3 is CAGSPRGNSYNEQFF. The CDR3 DNA reads as TGTGCCGGCAGCCCACGGGGGAACTCCTACAATGAGCAGTTCTTC.

V is TRBV12-3 or TRBV12-4 and J is TRBJ2-7, with a weak D call TRBD1 (6 bases). With 3 bases removed from V and 2 bases from J, the gap between germline ends came to 14 bases. CDR3 length: 15 residues. CDR3 region: CASSFRGQQPYEQYF. The CDR3 nucleotides are TGTGCCAGCAGTTTTCGTGGACAGCAACCCTACGAGCAGTACTTC.

V gene TRBV12-3 or TRBV12-4 combines with J gene TRBJ2-3; possible D gene TRBD1, 5 bases. The CDR3 extends over 12 amino acids. V was pared by 1 base and J by 10 bases, with 9 bases between. CDR3 region: CASSLGLGAQYF. CDR3 DNA sequence: TGTGCCAGCAGTTTAGGGCTAGGGGCGCAGTATTTT.

The rearrangement joins TRBV2 to TRBJ2-7; unclear D gene. V was clipped by 9 bases and J by 7 bases, with 10 bases between them. The CDR3 loop spans 10 amino acids. Germline CDR1 is SNHLY and CDR2 is FYNNEI. The CDR3 reads CASKQGEQYF. The CDR3 DNA is TGTGCCAGTAAACAAGGGGAGCAGTACTTC.

This clonotype was detected a few times. The chain uses TRBV9 and TRBJ2-1, with 8 bases lining up with TRBD2. V was pared by 0 bases and J by 2 bases, with 10 bases of the junction left unmatched. The CDR3 covers 18 residues. Germline CDR1 reads SGDLS; CDR2 reads YYNGEE. For the CDR3, the DNA is TGTGCCAGCAGCGTAGGTCAAAGGGAGCGGGAGACCTACAATGAGCAGTTCTTC. It specifies CASSVGQRERETYNEQFF. The full variable domain, its missing parts supplied by reference TRBV9 and TRBJ2-1, is DSGVTQTPKHLITATGQRVTLRCSPRSGDLSVYWYQQSLDQGLQFLIQYYNGEERAKGNILERFSAQQFPDLHSELNLSSLELGDSALYFCASSVGQRERETYNEQFFGPGTRLTVL.

The DNA for the CDR3 is TGTGCCAGCAGTTACTCGATAGTCAGGACCTACAATGAGCAGTTCTTC. As protein: CASSYSIVRTYNEQFF. The chain links TRBV6-2 or TRBV6-3 to TRBJ2-1; D gene ambiguous. The CDR3 has 16 amino acids. The ends were cut back, 0 bases at V and 2 bases at J, with 11 bases in the middle. CDR1 is MNHEY, CDR2 SVGEGT, per germline.

Worth noting for this clonotype: Its ends do not fully match the called genes, so a read error is possible. The chain is built from TRBV6-1 and TRBJ2-1; 7 bases match TRBD2. CDR1 MNHNS and CDR2 SASEGT come from the germline V gene. CDR3 length: 16 residues. CDR3: CASSDQAGSSYNDQFF. CDR3 DNA: TGTGCCAGCAGCGACCAAGCGGGGAGCTCCTACAATGACCAGTTCTTC.

V gene TRBV20-1 combines with J gene TRBJ2-5; D possibly matches TRBD1 or TRBD2 (6 bases each). This CDR3 has 12 residues. V lost 6 bases, J lost 5 bases, and 13 bases lay in between. Germline CDR1 reads DFQATT; CDR2 reads SNEGSKA (reference sequence). CDR3 nucleotide sequence: TGCAGTGCGCCCGGGGGCGTGGAGACCCAGTACTTC. The encoded protein is CSAPGGVETQYF.

This chain uses TRBV12-3 or TRBV12-4 with TRBJ2-5, with D hard to call. V was cut by 1 base and J by 4 bases, with 7 bases left in between. This CDR3 comprises 13 residues. CDR3 protein: CASSLGDGETQYF. CDR3 coding DNA: TGTGCCAGCAGTTTAGGGGATGGAGAGACCCAGTACTTC.

In the case of this clonotype: This may arise from a read error, as a much more abundant clone is one base away. The V call is TRBV6-1, the J call TRBJ2-4; possibly TRBD2 for D (6 bases). The CDR3 contains 13 residues. From germline, CDR1 is MNHNS and CDR2 SASEGT. Deletions cut 7 bases from V and 9 bases from J, with 16 bases between. In nucleotides, the CDR3 is TGTGCCAGCAAACGGACGGAGGGAATCATTCAGTACTTC. It translates to CASKRTEGIIQYF.

The chain employs TRBV20-1 and TRBJ2-7, with D unclear. Trimming shortened V by 3 bases and J by 0 bases, and 6 bases separated the two germline ends. Germline CDR1 and CDR2: DFQATT and SNEGSKA (reference sequence). The CDR3 consists of 12 residues. The CDR3 loop reads CSARLRSYEQYF. The CDR3 coding sequence is TGCAGTGCTAGGTTGCGCTCCTACGAGCAGTACTTC.

With respect to this clonotype: The junction and the germline gene differ at one end; a read error may be behind it. The V and J genes are TRBV4-3 and TRBJ2-6, with 9 nucleotides matching TRBD1. The CDR3 is 18 amino acids. In germline, CDR1 is LGHNA, CDR2 YSLEER. In DNA, the CDR3 is TGCGCCGGCAGCCAAGATTGGGGGACAGGGACTGGGGCCAACGTCCTGACTTTC. Residues: CAGSQDWGTGTGANVLTF.

The rearrangement uses TRBV11-2 and TRBJ1-5; weak D call: TRBD1 (5 bases). Germline CDR1 reads SGHAT; CDR2 reads FQNNGV. This CDR3 region has 14 residues. V lost 5 bases to trimming and J lost 0 bases, with 8 bases between them. CDR3 protein: CASSPDSSNQPQHF. CDR3 sequence (DNA): TGTGCCAGCAGCCCAGACAGTAGCAATCAGCCCCAGCATTTT.

J is TRBJ1-5 and V is TRBV9; 9 bases are a match to TRBD1. In germline, CDR1 is SGDLS, CDR2 YYNGEE. The junction had 10 bases not matched to a gene; V was cut back by 2 bases and J by 7 bases. The CDR3 is made up of 16 amino acids. As DNA, the CDR3 is TGTGCCAGCAGCGTGGGAGACAGGGGGTTCACACAGCCCCAGCATTTT. Residues: CASSVGDRGFTQPQHF.